The 23 T cell receptor beta chains below come from one sample, sequenced in a study of Japanese encephalitis immunity and Zika vaccine responses. PBMCs were CFSE-labeled and cultured for approximately 6 days with peptide pools at approximately 0.99 ug/mL each. Live CD56-CD19-CD16-CD3+CD4+ cells with low CFSE were sorted unfixed as proliferating CD4 T cells. One entry per CDR3 protein results from TCRdb running MiXCR on the 5' RACE reads. The top ten clones hold over 20% of a sample with about 450 distinct CDR3 sequences, 3.2% of them seen once. Sequencing used antigen-activated CD4+ T cells from blood, cultured, obtained during a Zika inactivated vaccine study. These receptor sequences come from an adult woman who received an inactivated Zika virus vaccine.

This clonotype is labeled large. The chain recombines TRBV29-1 with TRBJ2-6, with 7 nucleotides matching TRBD1. Trimming took 7 bases from V and 0 from J; bases not matched to a gene: 9. The length of the CDR3 is 16 residues. Germline V gene data show CDR1 as SQVTM and CDR2 as ANQGSEA. In nucleotides, the CDR3 is TGCAGCGCCGGAGGACAGGCGGCCTCTGGGGCCAACGTCCTGACTTTC. Translated, it gives CSAGGQAASGANVLTF.

Within the sample, this clonotype is large. V and J are TRBV28 and TRBJ2-7, with 11 positions matching TRBD2. CDR3 size: 13 residues. Germline V gene data show CDR1 as MDHEN and CDR2 as SYDVKM. With 10 bases clipped from V and 6 bases from J, the junction kept 8 bases outside the gene matches. CDR3 bases: TGTGCCACCCTACTAGCGGGAGCAGGCGAGCAGTACTTC. Its protein product is CATLLAGAGEQYF.

This clonotype counts as medium-sized. The rearrangement uses TRBV28 and TRBJ1-1; D might be TRBD1 (6 bases). CDR1 and CDR2 (germline): MDHEN, SYDVKM. This CDR3 is 15 amino acids long. Trimming took off 2 bases at V and 7 bases at J, with 17 bases between the two ends. The CDR3 DNA follows: TGTGCCAGCAGTTTAGGGGGTCGGGGGGCTGGTGAAGCTTTCTTT. Its translation is CASSLGGRGAGEAFF. The whole variable domain, remainder taken from reference TRBV28 and TRBJ1-1, is DVKVTQSSRYLVKRTGEKVFLECVQDMDHENMFWYRQDPGLGLRLIYFSYDVKMKEKGDIPEGYSVSREKKERFSLILESASTNQTSMYLCASSLGGRGAGEAFFGQGTRLTVV.

This chain uses TRBV2 with TRBJ1-3; D unclear. The CDR3 loop spans 14 amino acids. Trimming pared 7 bases from V and 0 bases from J, leaving 10 bases between. Germline-derived CDR1 and CDR2 are SNHLY and FYNNEI. CDR3 nucleotides: TGTGCCAGCAAGGTGGCAGGCTCTGGAAACACCATATATTTT. Translated: CASKVAGSGNTIYF.

Sample share makes this clonotype medium-sized. The rearrangement uses TRBV5-1 and TRBJ2-1; D ambiguous. This CDR3 comprises 15 residues. The ends were cut back, 4 bases at V and 0 bases at J, with 11 bases in the middle. Germline CDR1 reads SGHRS; CDR2 reads YFSETQ. CDR3 DNA: TGCGCCAGCAGCCAACCCGAAAGCTCCTACAATGAGCAGTTCTTC. Its translation: CASSQPESSYNEQFF.

By sample share, this clonotype is large. The chain recombines TRBV20-1 with TRBJ2-5, with 10 bases fitting TRBD2. Germline V lookup: CDR1 DFQATT, CDR2 SNEGSKA (reference sequence). After removal of 6 bases from V and 4 bases from J, the junction contained 8 bases not matched to a gene. There are 14 residues in the CDR3. Written as DNA, the CDR3 is TGCAGTGCGCCAGCGGGGGGGTCTGGAGAGACCCAGTACTTC. Translated: CSAPAGGSGETQYF.

This clonotype was detected many times. The chain links TRBV21-1 to TRBJ2-7; the DNA was not used to check the table's D call, TRBD1. TRBV21-1 is shown as a pseudogene. This CDR3 comprises 19 residues. The CDR3 bases are TGTGCCAGCAGCAAAAAAATTGGTCCCGGGACAAGAAAAGTCTACGAGCAGTACTTC. Its translation is CASSKKIGPGTRKVYEQYF.

By share, this clonotype ranks as large. V is TRBV29-1 and J is TRBJ1-4; D gene unclear. The V and J ends lost 7 bases and 0 bases respectively, with 12 bases between them. The CDR3 loop spans 14 amino acids. In germline, CDR1 is SQVTM, CDR2 ANQGSEA. The DNA of the CDR3 is TGCAGCGCCCCGGACCCTGCAACTAATGAAAAACTGTTTTTT. Residues: CSAPDPATNEKLFF.

This clonotype was counted a few times. This sequence joins TRBV7-2 and TRBJ1-4; D may be TRBD1 (6 bases). The CDR3 is 14 residues long. Looked up from germline, CDR1 is SGHTA and CDR2 is FQGNSA. Trimming stripped 6 bases from V and 3 bases from J, with 11 bases between. The CDR3 reads CASRFGGPNEKLFF. CDR3 nucleotides: TGTGCCAGCAGATTTGGGGGGCCTAATGAAAAACTGTTTTTT.

This clonotype is labeled as medium-sized. The gene calls are TRBV20-1 and TRBJ2-7; 7 nucleotides agree with TRBD2. The CDR3 is 15 residues long. Germline V gene data show CDR1 as DFQATT and CDR2 as SNEGSKA (reference sequence). CDR3 residues: CSGEGGGSPPYEQYF. DNA for the CDR3: TGCAGCGGGGAAGGTGGCGGGAGCCCCCCCTACGAGCAGTACTTC.

By share, this clonotype counts as large (0.1 to 1%). This chain joins TRBV5-1 and TRBJ2-1; TRBD2 matches 14 bases. The V gene end was trimmed by 3 bases and the J gene end by 7 bases; junction bases not matched to a gene: 3. Germline values: CDR1 SGHRS, CDR2 YFSETQ. This CDR3 region has 15 residues. The CDR3 loop reads CASSSGTSGSNEQFF. The CDR3 nucleotides read TGCGCCAGCAGCTCTGGGACTAGCGGGAGTAATGAGCAGTTCTTC.

This clonotype was seen ten or more times. The V call is TRBV7-9, the J call TRBJ2-3, with TRBD2 identical over 8 bases. From germline, CDR1 is SEHNR and CDR2 FQNEAQ (reference sequence). Trimming took 1 base from V and 11 from J; bases not matched to a gene: 14. The CDR3 consists of 16 residues. CDR3 nucleotide sequence: TGTGCCAGCAGCTTAGGAGGAGCGGGGGACCGTTCGGGGCAGTATTTT. Encoded protein: CASSLGGAGDRSGQYF.

This clonotype was counted many times. V is TRBV2 and J is TRBJ1-5, with D possibly TRBD1 on 5 matching bases. This CDR3 comprises 13 residues. Trimming left V 7 bases short and J 5 bases short, with 12 bases between. CDR1 SNHLY and CDR2 FYNNEI come from the germline V gene. CDR3 protein: CASKEDKYQPQHF. The CDR3 coding sequence is TGTGCCAGCAAAGAGGACAAATATCAGCCCCAGCATTTT.

This clonotype ranks as medium-sized (0.01 to 0.1%). The chain recombines TRBV30 with TRBJ2-7, with a possible D match to TRBD1 (5 bases). The germline CDR1 and CDR2 sequences are GTSNPN and SVGIG (reference sequence). The germline V and J ends were trimmed by 5 bases and 3 bases, with 14 bases remaining between them. This CDR3 region has 13 residues. DNA for the CDR3: TGTGCCTGGGACAGTACCGGGTTCTACGAGCAGTACTTC. Its translation: CAWDSTGFYEQYF. Full variable domain (rest looked up from reference TRBV30 and TRBJ2-7): SQTIHQWPATLVQPVGSPLSLECTVEGTSNPNLYWYRQAAGRGLQLLFYSVGIGQISSEVPQNLSASRPQDRQFILSSKKLLLSDSGFYLCAWDSTGFYEQYFGPGTRLTVT.

This clonotype is large (0.1 to 1%). This chain joins TRBV28 and TRBJ2-6, with D possibly matching TRBD1 (5 bases). The CDR3 has 18 amino acids. Trimming removed 7 bases at V and 3 bases at J, with 22 bases between. The germline gives CDR1 MDHEN, CDR2 SYDVKM. The CDR3 loop is CASTARGFRSSGANVLTF. The CDR3 DNA reads as TGTGCCAGCACCGCTAGGGGCTTTCGTTCGAGTGGGGCCAACGTCCTGACTTTC.

This clonotype counts as medium-sized. J is TRBJ1-5 and V is TRBV20-1, with D perhaps TRBD1 (5 bases). Germline V gives CDR1 DFQATT, CDR2 SNEGSKA (reference sequence). V dropped 2 bases and J dropped 6 bases, with 8 bases sitting between them. This CDR3 contains 12 residues. The CDR3 loop reads CSARSGGQPQHF. CDR3 sequence (DNA): TGCAGTGCTAGATCGGGGGGTCAGCCCCAGCATTTT.

This clonotype is large. This rearrangement joins TRBV27 to TRBJ1-2, with D unclear. The length of the CDR3 is 13 residues. The V and J ends lost 5 bases and 4 bases respectively, with 11 bases between them. CDR1 MNHEY and CDR2 SMNVEV come from the germline V gene (reference sequence). CDR3 in amino acids: CASSDDGIYGYTF. The CDR3 bases are TGTGCCAGCAGTGATGACGGCATCTATGGCTACACCTTC.

In this sample, this clonotype is medium-sized (0.01 to 0.1%). The chain joins TRBV14 to TRBJ1-1; D unresolved. Germline loops: CDR1 SGHDN, CDR2 FVKESK. Trimming left V 2 bases short and J 0 bases short, with 4 bases between. The CDR3 spans 13 residues. This chain's CDR3 is CASSQTVNTEAFF. CDR3 bases: TGTGCCAGCAGCCAAACAGTGAACACTGAAGCTTTCTTT.

The rearrangement uses TRBV18 and TRBJ1-5; TRBD1 is a possible D gene (5 bases). CDR3 length: 16 amino acids. Germline V gives CDR1 KGHSH, CDR2 LQKENI. Trimming took 3 bases from V and 6 from J, leaving 18 bases between them. CDR3 in amino acids: CASSPQGVGGGQPQHF. The CDR3 nucleotides are TGTGCCAGCTCACCGCAAGGGGTGGGGGGTGGTCAGCCCCAGCATTTT.

This clonotype is labeled medium-sized. The chain carries TRBV2 and TRBJ2-5, with 15 bases lining up with TRBD2. V gave up 6 bases and J gave up 5 bases; unmatched junction bases: 7. The germline gives CDR1 SNHLY, CDR2 FYNNEI. This CDR3 has 16 amino acids. This chain's CDR3 is CASSAGLAGGRETQYF. DNA of the CDR3: TGTGCCAGCAGCGCTGGACTAGCGGGGGGGCGGGAGACCCAGTACTTC.

This clonotype ranks as medium-sized. The V and J genes are TRBV30 and TRBJ1-2; D ambiguous. Germline lookup yields CDR1 GTSNPN and CDR2 SVGIG (reference sequence). Trimming removed 3 bases at V and 8 bases at J, with 13 bases between. The CDR3 consists of 12 residues. The CDR3 DNA sequence: TGTGCCTGGAGACTCGGCAGCCAAGGCTACACCTTC. Translated: CAWRLGSQGYTF.

This clonotype is labeled medium-sized. The V and J genes are TRBV11-3 and TRBJ1-3, with no clear D. The V and J ends lost 2 bases and 5 bases respectively, with 7 bases between them. The CDR3 loop spans 13 amino acids. Germline-derived CDR1 and CDR2 are SGHNT and YENEEA. The CDR3 coding sequence is TGTGCCAGCAGCTTAAACGGAAGAAACACCATATATTTT. Amino acid sequence: CASSLNGRNTIYF.

This clonotype is termed large. V and J are TRBV5-1 and TRBJ2-3; 7 positions match TRBD2. With V trimmed by 7 bases and J by 2 bases, 7 bases remained unmatched. Germline V gives CDR1 SGHRS, CDR2 YFSETQ. The CDR3 has 14 amino acids. The CDR3 protein is CASGPRGDTDTQYF. The CDR3 DNA is TGCGCCAGCGGTCCCCGGGGGGACACAGATACGCAGTATTTT.